Following are 15 T cell receptor beta chains from one sample sequenced in a study of blood T cells in healthy people across ages. A sample-barcoded 5' primer and a J-beta primer mix were used in a second PCR of roughly 7 to 12 cycles. Using its own MiXCR run on the 5' RACE reads, TCRdb lists one record per CDR3 protein. The sample records about 970,000 distinct CDR3 sequences, about 53% being singletons. The sequencing input was blood. The source of these receptors is an older woman in good health.

This clonotype was observed a few times. The J gene is TRBJ2-5, the V gene TRBV2; D is ambiguous. This CDR3 is 10 amino acids long. Germline loops: CDR1 SNHLY, CDR2 FYNNEI. The ends were cut back, 11 bases at V and 7 bases at J, with 11 bases in the middle. The CDR3 loop is CAWSTGTQYF. In nucleotides, the CDR3 is TGTGCCTGGTCGACCGGGACCCAGTACTTC.

This rearrangement joins TRBV4-1 to TRBJ2-1; D ambiguous. Trimming shortened V by 2 bases and J by 8 bases, and 4 bases separated the two germline ends. Germline V gene lookup returns CDR1 MGHRA and CDR2 YSYEKL. The CDR3 covers 11 residues. The CDR3 spells CASSQLDEQFF. The CDR3 DNA reads as TGCGCCAGCAGCCAATTGGATGAGCAGTTCTTC.

The count of this clonotype is one. This chain joins TRBV7-7 and TRBJ2-2, with 8 nucleotides matching TRBD2. CDR3 length: 15 residues. Germline V gene lookup returns CDR1 SSHAT and CDR2 FNYEAQ (reference sequence). Trimming took 3 bases from V and 5 from J; bases not matched to a gene: 5. The CDR3 DNA reads as TGTGCCAGCAGCTTGGGACGGGAGGGGACCGGGGAGCTGTTTTTT. Amino acids: CASSLGREGTGELFF. The full variable domain, in which reference TRBV7-7 and TRBJ2-2 provide the parts outside the CDR3, is GAGVSQSPRYKVTKRGQDVTLRCDPISSHATLYWYQQALGQGPEFLTYFNYEAQPDKSGLPSDRFSAERPEGSISTLTIQRTEQRDSAMYRCASSLGREGTGELFFGEGSRLTVL.

J is TRBJ2-3 and V is TRBV27; 9 positions agree with TRBD1. CDR1 and CDR2 (germline): MNHEY, SMNVEV (reference sequence). The CDR3 has 14 amino acids. The trim removed 5 bases at V and 4 bases at J, leaving 4 bases unmatched. CDR3 DNA sequence: TGTGCCAGCAGTGGGACAGGGAGCCCAGATACGCAGTATTTT. Translated, it gives CASSGTGSPDTQYF.

This clonotype was seen at least ten times. CDR3 sequence: CATSTRTSGRFTDTQYF. Here the CDR3 DNA reads TGTGCCACCAGCACCCGTACTAGCGGGAGGTTCACAGATACGCAGTATTTT. V gene TRBV15 combines with J gene TRBJ2-3; TRBD2 matches 12 bases. V gave up 4 bases and J gave up 2 bases; unmatched junction bases: 7. Germline V gene lookup returns CDR1 LNHNV and CDR2 YYDKDF (reference sequence). The CDR3 is made up of 17 amino acids. The variable domain in full, with the rest retrieved from reference TRBV15 and TRBJ2-3, is DAMVIQNPRYQVTQFGKPVTLSCSQTLNHNVMYWYQQKSSQAPKLLFHYYDKDFNNEADTPDNFQSRRPNTSFCFLDIRSPGLGDTAMYLCATSTRTSGRFTDTQYFGPGTRLTVL.

This clonotype was observed a few times. V usage is TRBV20-1 and J usage is TRBJ2-1; D is perhaps TRBD1 or TRBD2 (5 bases each). Germline-derived CDR1 and CDR2 are DFQATT and SNEGSKA (reference sequence). Trimming shortened V by 7 bases and J by 3 bases, and 16 bases separated the two germline ends. CDR3 length: 14 amino acids. The CDR3 coding sequence is TGCAGTGTGGTAGGGACCTCCGTCTACAATGAGCAGTTCTTC. Translating gives CSVVGTSVYNEQFF.

The genes are TRBV28 and TRBJ2-7, with TRBD2 matching 7 bases. V lost 7 bases to trimming and J lost 0 bases; unmatched junction nucleotides: 9. The CDR3 covers 15 residues. CDR1 and CDR2 (germline): MDHEN, SYDVKM. The CDR3 region has the DNA TGTGCCAGCACCACACTCCTAGCGGCCTCCTACGAGCAGTACTTC. Its protein is CASTTLLAASYEQYF. Based on the CDR3 plus reference TRBV28 and TRBJ2-7, the full variable domain is DVKVTQSSRYLVKRTGEKVFLECVQDMDHENMFWYRQDPGLGLRLIYFSYDVKMKEKGDIPEGYSVSREKKERFSLILESASTNQTSMYLCASTTLLAASYEQYFGPGTRLTVT.

This clonotype occurred a few times. The rearrangement uses TRBV7-6 and TRBJ2-3; TRBD2 matches 7 bases. CDR3 length: 16 residues. V shed 1 base and J 5 bases; nucleotides not matched to a gene: 9. Germline values: CDR1 SGHVS, CDR2 FNYEAQ. This chain's CDR3 is CASSLVPGGGGDTQYF. CDR3 nucleotide sequence: TGTGCCAGCAGCTTAGTACCGGGAGGAGGTGGAGATACGCAGTATTTT.

The chain combines TRBV20-1 with TRBJ2-3; tentatively, D is TRBD1 (5 bases). V dropped 3 bases and J dropped 0 bases, with 13 bases sitting between them. The CDR3 has 15 amino acids. Germline CDR1 DFQATT, CDR2 SNEGSKA (reference sequence). The CDR3 loop reads CSARNRPASTDTQYF. The CDR3 DNA is TGCAGTGCTAGGAACAGGCCCGCTAGCACAGATACGCAGTATTTT.

The table lists this clonotype with a few counts. This chain joins TRBV7-8 and TRBJ2-2, with 8 bases lining up with TRBD1. CDR1 is SGHVS and CDR2 is FQNEAQ in the germline V gene. The CDR3 sequence is 14 residues long. The J segment lost 5 bases and the V segment lost 5 bases, leaving 4 bases of the junction unmatched. CDR3 residues: CASSQRTGTGELFF. CDR3 in DNA: TGTGCCAGCAGCCAAAGGACAGGGACCGGGGAGCTGTTTTTT.

This clonotype has a handful of counts. The gene calls are TRBV20-1 and TRBJ2-7; maybe TRBD1 (6 bases). The CDR3 runs to 14 residues. Germline lookup yields CDR1 DFQATT and CDR2 SNEGSKA (reference sequence). The V and J ends lost 3 bases and 4 bases respectively, with 16 bases between them. CDR3 sequence: CSASRVARGYEQYF. CDR3 bases: TGCAGTGCTAGCAGGGTGGCTAGGGGGTACGAGCAGTACTTC.

The sample holds many counts of this clonotype. The chain links TRBV28 to TRBJ2-6; D perhaps matches TRBD2 (5 bases). CDR1 is MDHEN and CDR2 is SYDVKM in the germline V gene. The germline V and J ends were trimmed by 8 bases and 1 base, with 9 bases remaining between them. This CDR3 is built from 14 residues. The CDR3 nucleotides read TGTGCCAGCGGATCGGGGTCTGGGGCCAACGTCCTGACTTTC. It specifies CASGSGSGANVLTF.

The chain couples TRBV9 to TRBJ2-2; 8 bases fit TRBD2. Trimming removed 3 bases from V and 0 bases from J; junction bases left unmatched: 4. CDR1 is SGDLS, CDR2 YYNGEE, per germline. CDR3 length: 16 amino acids. The CDR3 is CASSATTSANTGELFF. DNA for the CDR3: TGTGCCAGCAGCGCCACGACTAGCGCGAACACCGGGGAGCTGTTTTTT.

The chain couples TRBV6-1 to TRBJ2-5; possibly TRBD2 for D (5 bases). V dropped 3 bases and J dropped 2 bases, with 13 bases sitting between them. Germline CDR1 is MNHNS and CDR2 is SASEGT. CDR3 length: 15 residues. CDR3 protein: CASSESLRGQETQYF. DNA for the CDR3: TGTGCCAGCAGTGAGAGCCTCCGGGGTCAAGAGACCCAGTACTTC.

The chain carries TRBV28 and TRBJ2-3; 7 bases fit TRBD1. After removal of 4 bases from V and 0 bases from J, the junction contained 19 bases not matched to a gene. Germline V gives CDR1 MDHEN, CDR2 SYDVKM. The CDR3 runs 20 residues. The CDR3 DNA reads TGTGCCAGCAGTTCCCCCACTCATCGACAGGGATGGTCTAGCACAGATACGCAGTATTTT. It yields the protein CASSSPTHRQGWSSTDTQYF.